This record covers a single T cell receptor (beta chain). No antigen is known for it. This sample was taken from a study of T-cell reconstitution after alpha-beta-depleted transplantation in children. Study outcomes and limitations: After one year, T-cell counts and TCRbeta diversity mostly came from new T cells. By about two months after transplant, alpha-beta T cells reportedly arose from several hundred graft clones that had expanded. Some patients' high day-60 TCRbeta diversity was attributed to recipient cells surviving conditioning.

Library preparation (for TCRbeta) was performed with unique molecular identifiers. Using its own MiXCR run on the PCR reads, TCRdb lists one record per CDR3 protein. The profile shows 300,000 or so distinct CDR3 sequences, around 25% of them singletons. The origin of this receptor is a male patient between 10 and 17 years old who had a stem cell transplant for acute lymphoblastic leukemia, so the T cells may come from the graft donor. The input for sequencing was PBMCs, mostly from graft donor cells, taken 180 days after TCRalphabeta/CD19-depleted stem cell transplant.

The CDR3 region is CASITGQGHYNEQFF. CDR3 DNA: TGTGCCAGCATCACGGGACAGGGCCACTACAATGAGCAGTTCTTC. The chain carries TRBV2 and TRBJ2-1, with 9 bases fitting TRBD1. From germline, CDR1 is SNHLY and CDR2 FYNNEI. The CDR3 has 15 residues. J lost 3 bases, V lost 7 bases, and 7 bases had no gene match.